The T cell receptor (beta chain) described here comes from a study of cytomegalovirus exposure and HLA in healthy donors. On this clone itself: No antigen is known for it.

In the PCR, 60 Vbeta and 13 Jbeta primers were used. Repertoires were generated with immunoSEQ multiplex PCR, while TCRdb's copy carries only in-frame clones and drops some. The data hold about 130,000 clones, with around 74% observed a single time. In nominal health when sampled, donors likely had unrecorded immune exposures nonetheless. Study outcomes and limitations: In a later analysis, fewer than 20,000 TCR beta sequences were associated with HLA alleles at 0.05 false discovery rate.

The CDR3 consists of 14 residues. The germline V and J ends were trimmed by 6 bases and 5 bases, with 17 bases remaining between them. Per the germline V gene, CDR1 is MNHEY and CDR2 is SVGAGI. This TCR derives from a man under 40 in good health and CMV-seronegative. The J gene is TRBJ2-7, the V gene TRBV6-5; D possibly corresponds to TRBD2 (6 bases). Sequenced: PBMCs. As DNA, the CDR3 is TGTGCCAGCAGCCGCCGGACTACCACCCACGAGCAGTACTTC. Its protein product is CASSRRTTTHEQYF.